Reported below is one TCR beta chain. Its antigen is as yet unknown. One end of the junction does not line up with germline, which may come from a read error. The CDR3 is made up of 12 amino acids. CDR1 and CDR2 (germline): ENHRY, SYGVKD. This specimen belongs to a study of tumor-infiltrating lymphocytes in primary liver carcinoma. Study-wide context: Sample yields, roughly 3.5 to 8 million productive TCRbeta reads, were similar across the tissue types.

Study findings and constraints: It was tumor-adjacent and tumor-blood pairs that overlapped less than tumor region pairs did.

Co-extracting RNA and DNA was done with about 17-30 mg of unsorted bulk tissue as input. Patients carried chronic HBV infection without prior treatment. Starting from approximately 500 ng of total RNA, TCR beta cDNA was produced with a primer in the constant region. The TCR beta library was amplified through three nested multiplex PCR rounds in a modified ARM-PCR procedure. The study ran its first two PCR rounds for approximately 11 cycles each, using TRBV1-TRBV30 forward primers and a C-beta reverse primer. TCRdb reprocessed the multiplex PCR reads via MiXCR and lists one record per CDR3 protein. In the table there are around 29,000 distinct CDR3 sequences, 76% of which are singletons.

V gene TRBV10-3 combines with J gene TRBJ2-5; 7 nucleotides match TRBD1. The specimen was liver tumor tissue from sampling region 5. Regarding subset: tumor region T5, tumor centre. This clonotype originated in a man aged 40-49 years with primary liver carcinoma and hepatitis B virus infection. The CDR3 is CAIEQGSETLYF. The DNA of the CDR3 is TGTGCCATCGAACAGGGGAGTGAGACCCTGTACTTC.